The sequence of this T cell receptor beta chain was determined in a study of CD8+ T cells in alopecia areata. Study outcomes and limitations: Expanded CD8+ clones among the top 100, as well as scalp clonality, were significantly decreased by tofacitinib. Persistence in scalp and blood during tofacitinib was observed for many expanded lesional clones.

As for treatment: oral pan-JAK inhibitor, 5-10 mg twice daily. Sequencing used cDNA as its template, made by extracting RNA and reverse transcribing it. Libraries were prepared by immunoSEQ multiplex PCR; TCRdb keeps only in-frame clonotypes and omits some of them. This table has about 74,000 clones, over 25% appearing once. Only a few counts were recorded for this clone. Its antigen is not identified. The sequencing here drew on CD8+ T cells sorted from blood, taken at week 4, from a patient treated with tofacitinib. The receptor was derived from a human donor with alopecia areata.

Here the CDR3 reads CASSLVPGVTSYEQYF. Written as DNA, the CDR3 is TGTGCCAGCAGCTTGGTTCCAGGCGTGACCTCCTACGAGCAGTACTTC. This chain connects TRBV7-2 to TRBJ2-7; D gene unclear. In germline, CDR1 is SGHTA, CDR2 FQGNSA. Trimming left V 3 bases short and J 0 bases short, with 15 bases between. CDR3 length: 16 amino acids.